The TCR beta chain described here comes from a study of blood T cell repertoires in COVID-19. The overall study: Sites across the United States, Italy and Spain contributed samples from acute and convalescent COVID-19. T cells, B-cell-depleted T cells, or PBMCs provided the cDNA or gDNA that served as material.

V was cut by 4 bases and J by 12 bases, with 10 bases left in between. Germline V CDR1 and CDR2: SEHNR, FQNEAQ (reference sequence). The CDR3 runs to 12 residues. In the original analysis: Estimated nucleated cell counts came from reference gene primer amplification. The data were produced by immunoSEQ multiplex PCR, yet TCRdb's version contains in-frame clones alone and is incomplete. V and J calls plus clone size are reproduced from that table; the DNA served to infer D and trimming. Altogether 100,000 to 150,000 clones are present, around 80% being singletons, with the ten largest covering 3.8%. The receptor comes from a woman aged 50 to 65 with acute or convalescent COVID-19. The rearrangement links TRBV7-9 to TRBJ1-6; D is possibly TRBD1 (6 bases). Sequences were obtained from peripheral blood. The CDR3 loop reads CASSSLQGPLHF. The CDR3 nucleotides read TGTGCCAGCAGCTCCTTACAGGGACCCCTCCACTTT.